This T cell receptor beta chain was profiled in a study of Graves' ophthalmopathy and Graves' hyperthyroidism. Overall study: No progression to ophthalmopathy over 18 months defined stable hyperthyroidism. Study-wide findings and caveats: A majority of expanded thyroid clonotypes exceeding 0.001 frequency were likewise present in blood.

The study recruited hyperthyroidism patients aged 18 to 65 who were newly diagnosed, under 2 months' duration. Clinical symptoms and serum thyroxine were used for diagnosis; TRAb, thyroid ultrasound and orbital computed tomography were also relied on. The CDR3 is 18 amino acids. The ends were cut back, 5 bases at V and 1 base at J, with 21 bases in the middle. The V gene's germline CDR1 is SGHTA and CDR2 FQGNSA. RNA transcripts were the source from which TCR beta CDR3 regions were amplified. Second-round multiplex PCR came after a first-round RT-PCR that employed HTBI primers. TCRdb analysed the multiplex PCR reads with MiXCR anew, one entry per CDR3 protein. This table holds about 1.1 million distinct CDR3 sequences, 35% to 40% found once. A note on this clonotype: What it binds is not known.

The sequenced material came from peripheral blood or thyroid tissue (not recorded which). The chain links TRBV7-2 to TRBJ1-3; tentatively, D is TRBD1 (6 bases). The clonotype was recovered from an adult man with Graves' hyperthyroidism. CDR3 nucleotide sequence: TGTGCCAGCAGCCCGAGACGGGGGCAAGAGACATCTGGAAACACCATATATTTT. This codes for CASSPRRGQETSGNTIYF. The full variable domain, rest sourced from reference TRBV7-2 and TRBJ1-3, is GAGVSQSPSNKVTEKGKDVELRCDPISGHTALYWYRQSLGQGLEFLIYFQGNSAPDKSGLPSDRFSAERTGGSVSTLTIQRTQQEDSAVYLCASSPRRGQETSGNTIYFGEGSWLTVV.